A single T cell receptor beta chain is shown here with its context. The data originate from a study of Ad26.COV2.S vaccination and SARS-CoV-2 variants. Profiled with immunoSEQ multiplex PCR; TCRdb holds only in-frame clones, not every one. This sample has some 450,000 clones, with around 90% found just once. The sample's treatment: around 19 received Ad26.COV2.S at low or high dose, single or two shots; about 5 received placebo; per-sample allocation not given. It was on day 63 after the first vaccine or placebo injection that samples were taken. Material: peripheral blood, obtained in a trial of Ad26.COV2.S vaccine versus placebo. This sequence originates from a person aged 18-65 years who received the Ad26.COV2.S COVID-19 vaccine or a placebo.

The CDR3 DNA sequence: TGTGCCAGCAGCCTCGAGGGGCCGGCGCCCCAGCATTTT. Residues: CASSLEGPAPQHF. The chain joins TRBV2 to TRBJ1-5, with a weak D call TRBD1 (5 bases). Germline V gene lookup returns CDR1 SNHLY and CDR2 FYNNEI. The CDR3 has 13 residues. Trimming pared 6 bases from V and 9 bases from J, leaving 15 bases between.